These T cell receptor beta chains were read from a single sample in a study of T cell responses to AZD1222 COVID-19 vaccine. TCRdb's table, derived via immunoSEQ multiplex PCR, lists solely in-frame clones and lacks some. The table records over 65,000 clones, approximately 80% of them present only once. Sequenced material: peripheral blood, taken on day 0 of AZD1222 vaccination. These receptors were obtained from an adult in good health. The CDR3 runs from the conserved cysteine through the conserved F or W. The order of the fields is D gene, J gene, CDR3 length, V gene, clone size, CDR3 protein, CDR3 DNA. D genes are given only for firm matches. Clone size is given for some rows only: seen once, a few or many times, or a class if the clone is expanded.

D: TRBD2; J: TRBJ2-7; length: 18; V: TRBV19; size: .; CDR3: CASSRTTGKRGRTYEQYF; DNA: TGTGCCAGTAGTAGGACCACAGGCAAGCGGGGACGAACCTACGAGCAGTACTTC
D: .; J: TRBJ1-2; length: 14; V: TRBV6-2/TRBV6-3; size: few; CDR3: CASSYSGTTYGYTF; DNA: TGTGCCAGCAGTTACTCTGGGACAACCTATGGCTACACCTTC
D: .; J: TRBJ2-3; length: 16; V: TRBV3-1/TRBV3-2; size: .; CDR3: CASSQDSTRRADTQYF; DNA: TGTGCCAGCAGCCAAGATTCTACCCGGAGGGCAGATACGCAGTATTTT
D: .; J: TRBJ1-3; length: 12; V: TRBV12-3/TRBV12-4; size: .; CDR3: CASSFSGNTIYF; DNA: TGTGCCAGCAGTTTCTCCGGAAACACCATATATTTT
D: .; J: TRBJ2-1; length: 14; V: TRBV6-5; size: once; CDR3: CASSYSQVYNEQFF; DNA: TGTGCCAGCAGTTACTCGCAGGTCTACAATGAGCAGTTCTTC
D: .; J: TRBJ2-2; length: 13; V: TRBV4-2; size: .; CDR3: CASRGANTGELFF; DNA: TGTGCCAGCAGGGGGGCGAACACCGGGGAGCTGTTTTTT
D: .; J: TRBJ2-3; length: 13; V: TRBV5-4; size: .; CDR3: CASSPGGPDTQYF; DNA: TGTGCCAGCAGCCCAGGGGGGCCAGATACGCAGTATTTT
D: TRBD2; J: TRBJ2-3; length: 15; V: TRBV9; size: .; CDR3: CASSPGLAVTDTQYF; DNA: TGTGCCAGCAGCCCGGGACTAGCGGTCACAGATACGCAGTATTTT
D: TRBD2; J: TRBJ2-4; length: 17; V: TRBV11-2; size: .; CDR3: CASSPGLAQGGIDIQYF; DNA: TGTGCCAGCAGCCCGGGACTAGCCCAGGGGGGTATAGACATTCAGTACTTC
D: TRBD2; J: TRBJ2-1; length: 20; V: TRBV23-1; size: few; CDR3: CASSQSHEEREGPGYNEQFF; DNA: TGCGCCAGCAGTCAATCGCACGAAGAGCGGGAGGGCCCAGGCTACAATGAGCAGTTCTTC
D: .; J: TRBJ2-1; length: 11; V: TRBV12-3/TRBV12-4; size: .; CDR3: CASLNYNEQFF; DNA: TGTGCCAGCCTTAACTACAATGAGCAGTTCTTC
D: TRBD1; J: TRBJ2-7; length: 13; V: TRBV12-3/TRBV12-4; size: few; CDR3: CASSFVTGVEQYF; DNA: TGTGCCAGCAGTTTCGTAACAGGGGTCGAGCAGTACTTC
D: .; J: TRBJ1-5; length: 15; V: TRBV5-6; size: .; CDR3: CASSFSRHSNQPQHF; DNA: TGTGCCAGCAGCTTTAGCAGGCATAGCAATCAGCCCCAGCATTTT
D: .; J: TRBJ2-7; length: 14; V: TRBV13; size: .; CDR3: CASSLGTPNYEQYF; DNA: TGTGCCAGCAGCTTAGGGACACCTAACTACGAGCAGTACTTC
D: .; J: TRBJ2-1; length: 14; V: TRBV27; size: .; CDR3: CASSYKYTANEQFF; DNA: TGTGCCAGCAGTTATAAGTACACGGCTAATGAGCAGTTCTTC
D: .; J: TRBJ1-6; length: 14; V: TRBV7-9; size: .; CDR3: CASSSQGGNSPLHF; DNA: TGTGCCAGCAGCTCGCAGGGAGGAAATTCACCCCTCCACTTT
D: TRBD1; J: TRBJ2-7; length: 17; V: TRBV5-1; size: .; CDR3: CASSLDVGETGVYEQYF; DNA: TGCGCCAGCAGCTTGGACGTTGGGGAGACAGGGGTTTACGAGCAGTACTTC
D: TRBD1; J: TRBJ1-2; length: 13; V: TRBV5-1; size: once; CDR3: CASSLRQGNGYTF; DNA: TGCGCCAGCAGCTTGAGACAGGGCAATGGCTACACCTTC
D: .; J: TRBJ1-3; length: 17; V: TRBV16; size: few; CDR3: CASSELAASNSGNTIYF; DNA: TGTGCCAGCAGCGAGTTAGCCGCATCGAACTCTGGAAACACCATATATTTT
D: .; J: TRBJ2-2; length: 17; V: TRBV11-2; size: few; CDR3: CASSLGPGRGNTGELFF; DNA: TGTGCCAGCAGCTTAGGCCCAGGGCGCGGGAACACCGGGGAGCTGTTTTTT
D: .; J: TRBJ1-6; length: 15; V: TRBV30; size: few; CDR3: CAWTDSSSYNSPLHF; DNA: TGTGCCTGGACGGACAGCTCCTCCTATAATTCACCCCTCCACTTT
D: .; J: TRBJ1-5; length: 14; V: TRBV19; size: .; CDR3: CASFLTGSNQPQHF; DNA: TGTGCCAGTTTCCTCACGGGGAGCAATCAGCCCCAGCATTTT
D: .; J: TRBJ2-1; length: 15; V: TRBV19; size: .; CDR3: CASSIESGYQNEQFF; DNA: TGTGCCAGTAGTATAGAGAGCGGGTATCAGAATGAGCAGTTCTTC
D: .; J: TRBJ2-3; length: 13; V: TRBV5-6; size: .; CDR3: CASSIRGTDTQYF; DNA: TGTGCCAGCAGCATACGCGGCACAGATACGCAGTATTTT
D: TRBD2; J: TRBJ2-7; length: 18; V: TRBV7-8; size: .; CDR3: CASSSLGGNLAGGFEQYF; DNA: TGTGCCAGCAGCTCCTTAGGGGGCAACCTAGCGGGAGGGTTCGAGCAGTACTTC
D: .; J: TRBJ2-1; length: 15; V: TRBV7-2; size: .; CDR3: CASSLVGTSGNEQFF; DNA: TGTGCCAGCAGCTTAGTCGGGACCTCGGGAAATGAGCAGTTCTTC
D: .; J: TRBJ2-5; length: 12; V: TRBV3-1/TRBV3-2; size: .; CDR3: CASSQEIGNSNF; DNA: TGTGCCAGCAGCCAAGAAATAGGGAATTCGAACTTC
D: .; J: TRBJ2-3; length: 15; V: TRBV6-2/TRBV6-3; size: once; CDR3: CASSYSMLEEDTQYF; DNA: TGTGCCAGCAGTTACTCGATGCTAGAAGAGGATACGCAGTATTTT
D: TRBD1; J: TRBJ1-1; length: 14; V: TRBV12-5; size: .; CDR3: CASGLWDRVTEAFF; DNA: TGTGCTAGTGGTTTGTGGGACAGAGTCACTGAAGCTTTCTTT
D: .; J: TRBJ1-2; length: 14; V: TRBV7-9; size: .; CDR3: CASSLGQLNYGYTF; DNA: TGTGCCAGCAGCCTAGGACAGTTGAACTATGGCTACACCTTC
D: TRBD2; J: TRBJ2-1; length: 17; V: TRBV3-1/TRBV3-2; size: .; CDR3: CASSQGGTSGTYNEQFF; DNA: TGTGCCAGCAGCCAGGGGGGGACTAGCGGGACATACAATGAGCAGTTCTTC
D: .; J: TRBJ1-2; length: 13; V: TRBV6-4; size: .; CDR3: CASSPGTVYGYTF; DNA: TGTGCCAGCAGTCCCGGGACGGTATATGGCTACACCTTC
D: .; J: TRBJ1-3; length: 15; V: TRBV28; size: .; CDR3: CASSTPDTSGNTIYF; DNA: TGTGCCAGCAGTACCCCGGACACCTCTGGAAACACCATATATTTT
D: TRBD1; J: TRBJ1-1; length: 16; V: TRBV7-6; size: .; CDR3: CASSLVPGQGGTEAFF; DNA: TGTGCCAGCAGCCTAGTCCCGGGACAGGGGGGGACTGAAGCTTTCTTT
D: .; J: TRBJ2-6; length: 14; V: TRBV4-1; size: .; CDR3: CASSPDSGANVLTF; DNA: TGCGCCAGCAGCCCCGACTCTGGGGCCAACGTCCTGACTTTC
D: TRBD1; J: TRBJ2-5; length: 15; V: TRBV11-3; size: .; CDR3: CASSLGTGGQETQYF; DNA: TGTGCCAGCAGCCTGGGGACAGGGGGACAAGAGACCCAGTACTTC
D: .; J: TRBJ1-1; length: 15; V: TRBV10-2; size: .; CDR3: CASASGTVLNTEAFF; DNA: TGCGCCAGCGCAAGCGGGACGGTGTTAAACACTGAAGCTTTCTTT
D: .; J: TRBJ2-7; length: 12; V: TRBV12-3/TRBV12-4; size: .; CDR3: CASSRDRYEQYF; DNA: TGTGCCAGCAGTCGAGACAGGTACGAGCAGTACTTC
D: .; J: TRBJ2-7; length: 17; V: TRBV12-2; size: .; CDR3: CASRLAGEGQGFPEQYF; DNA: TGTGCAAGTCGCTTAGCGGGGGAGGGACAGGGGTTCCCCGAGCAGTACTTC
D: TRBD1; J: TRBJ2-3; length: 15; V: TRBV30; size: .; CDR3: CAWRWGQGGTDTQYF; DNA: TGTGCCTGGAGGTGGGGACAGGGGGGAACAGATACGCAGTATTTT
D: .; J: TRBJ2-4; length: 15; V: TRBV6-5; size: .; CDR3: CASRGGSVGKNIQYF; DNA: TGTGCCAGCAGGGGGGGCAGTGTTGGCAAAAACATTCAGTACTTC
D: .; J: TRBJ1-2; length: 13; V: TRBV27; size: .; CDR3: CASSSPVVGGYTF; DNA: TGTGCCAGCAGTTCTCCTGTTGTTGGTGGCTACACCTTC
D: TRBD2; J: TRBJ2-2; length: 15; V: TRBV28; size: .; CDR3: CASSLPGTSVGELFF; DNA: TGTGCCAGCAGTTTACCCGGGACTAGCGTTGGGGAGCTGTTTTTT
D: TRBD1; J: TRBJ2-1; length: 15; V: TRBV19; size: .; CDR3: CASSSGGPSYNEQFF; DNA: TGTGCCAGTAGTTCAGGGGGCCCGTCCTACAATGAGCAGTTCTTC
D: TRBD1; J: TRBJ2-7; length: 15; V: TRBV28; size: few; CDR3: CASTTGTGFIHEQYF; DNA: TGTGCCAGCACTACGGGGACAGGGTTTATACACGAGCAGTACTTC
D: .; J: TRBJ2-1; length: 13; V: TRBV10-1; size: once; CDR3: CASSKSSYNEQFF; DNA: TGCGCCAGCAGTAAAAGCTCCTACAATGAGCAGTTCTTC
D: TRBD1; J: TRBJ1-3; length: 15; V: TRBV5-4; size: few; CDR3: CASSQDRTSGNTIYF; DNA: TGTGCCAGCAGCCAGGACAGGACCTCTGGAAACACCATATATTTT
D: .; J: TRBJ2-1; length: 17; V: TRBV19; size: .; CDR3: CASSSGRASSSYNEQFF; DNA: TGTGCCAGTAGTTCAGGCCGGGCTTCGAGCTCCTACAATGAGCAGTTCTTC
D: TRBD2; J: TRBJ2-5; length: 18; V: TRBV4-1; size: .; CDR3: CASSQEMGLAGRGETQYF; DNA: TGCGCCAGCAGCCAAGAGATGGGACTAGCGGGACGTGGGGAGACCCAGTACTTC
D: .; J: TRBJ1-5; length: 14; V: TRBV10-3; size: few; CDR3: CAISELGTPHVQHF; DNA: TGTGCCATCAGTGAGCTCGGGACCCCCCACGTCCAGCATTTT
D: .; J: TRBJ2-1; length: 14; V: TRBV12-1; size: .; CDR3: CASSFGAGPGEQFF; DNA: TGTGCCAGCAGCTTTGGCGCGGGACCCGGAGAGCAGTTCTTC
D: .; J: TRBJ2-7; length: 12; V: TRBV28; size: few; CDR3: CASTGATDEQYF; DNA: TGTGCCAGCACAGGGGCAACGGACGAGCAGTACTTC